This T cell receptor (beta chain) came from a study of cytomegalovirus exposure and HLA in healthy donors. Regarding the study as a whole: One variant, a missense change in DCLRE1C, was linked in a later analysis to TCR beta V- and J-gene trimming. CMV serostatus was the sole immune exposure data available. By HLA locus, TCR association rates varied in a later analysis, with DRB1 showing the most and HLA-C the fewest. Investigators reported 150 to 200 TCR beta chains as tied to cytomegalovirus.

The study ran its PCR with 60 Vbeta and 13 Jbeta primers. Here immunoSEQ multiplex PCR was the method, and the copy in TCRdb shows in-frame clones only, minus some. This table has about 200,000 clones, around 80% appearing once. On this clone itself: The target antigen is unknown.

Germline CDR1 and CDR2: MGHRA and YSYEKL. The ends were cut back, 4 bases at V and 1 base at J, with 8 bases in the middle. CDR3 length: 14 residues. Sequencing used PBMCs. This sequence was found in a man aged 50-59 years in good health and CMV-seronegative. The V gene is TRBV4-1, the J gene TRBJ1-5; D uncertain. Here the CDR3 DNA reads TGCGCCAGCAGCCTCGGGTGGAGCAATCAGCCCCAGCATTTT. Protein: CASSLGWSNQPQHF.